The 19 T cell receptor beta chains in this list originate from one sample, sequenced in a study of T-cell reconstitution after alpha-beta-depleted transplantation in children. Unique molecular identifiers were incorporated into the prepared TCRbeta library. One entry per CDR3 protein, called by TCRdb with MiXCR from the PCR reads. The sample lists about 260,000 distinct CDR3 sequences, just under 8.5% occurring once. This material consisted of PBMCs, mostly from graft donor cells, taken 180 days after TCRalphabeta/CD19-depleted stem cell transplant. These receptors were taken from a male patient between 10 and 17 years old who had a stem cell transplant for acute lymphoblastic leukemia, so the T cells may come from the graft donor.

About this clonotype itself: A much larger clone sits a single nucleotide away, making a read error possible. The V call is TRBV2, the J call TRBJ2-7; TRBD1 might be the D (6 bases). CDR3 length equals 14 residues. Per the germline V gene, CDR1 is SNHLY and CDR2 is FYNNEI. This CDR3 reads CASSQGQRGYEQHF. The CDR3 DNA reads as TGTGCCAGCAGCCAGGGGCAAAGAGGCTACGAGCAGCACTTC. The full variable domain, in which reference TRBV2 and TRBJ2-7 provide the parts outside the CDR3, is EPEVTQTPSHQVTQMGQEVILRCVPISNHLYFYWYRQILGQKVEFLVSFYNNEISEKSEIFDDQFSVERPDGSNFTLKIRSTKLEDSAMYFCASSQGQRGYEQHFGPGTRLTVT.

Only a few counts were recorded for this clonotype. The CDR3 DNA follows: TGCGCCAGCGGACGACAGGGGGCGAACACCGGGGAGCTGTTTTTT. Amino acid sequence: CASGRQGANTGELFF. This rearrangement joins TRBV4-1 to TRBJ2-2, with 9 bases aligning to TRBD1. The length of the CDR3 is 15 residues. The V and J ends lost 8 bases and 0 bases, in that order; junction bases with no gene match: 4. Looked up from germline, CDR1 is MGHRA and CDR2 is YSYEKL.

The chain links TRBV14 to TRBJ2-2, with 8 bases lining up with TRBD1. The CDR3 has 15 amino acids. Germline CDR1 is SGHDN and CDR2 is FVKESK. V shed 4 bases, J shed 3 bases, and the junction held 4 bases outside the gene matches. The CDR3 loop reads CASSLLDRDTGELFF. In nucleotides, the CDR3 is TGTGCCAGCAGCCTCTTGGACAGGGACACCGGGGAGCTGTTTTTT.

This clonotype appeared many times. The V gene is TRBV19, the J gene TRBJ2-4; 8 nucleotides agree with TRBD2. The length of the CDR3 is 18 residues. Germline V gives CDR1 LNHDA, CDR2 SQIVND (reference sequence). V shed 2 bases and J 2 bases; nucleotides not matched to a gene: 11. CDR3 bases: TGTGCCAGTAGTATAATCTCCGGGAGGGGCGTTTCCAAAAACATTCAGTACTTC. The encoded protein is CASSIISGRGVSKNIQYF.

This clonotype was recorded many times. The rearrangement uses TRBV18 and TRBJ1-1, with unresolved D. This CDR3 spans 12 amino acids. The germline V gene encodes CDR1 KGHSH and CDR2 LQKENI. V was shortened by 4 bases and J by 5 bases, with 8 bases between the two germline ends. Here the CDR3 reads CASSHLITEAFF. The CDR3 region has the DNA TGTGCCAGCTCACACCTGATAACTGAAGCTTTCTTT. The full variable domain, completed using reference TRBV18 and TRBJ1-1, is NAGVMQNPRHLVRRRGQEARLRCSPMKGHSHVYWYRQLPEEGLKFMVYLQKENIIDESGMPKERFSAEFPKEGPSILRIQQVVRGDSAAYFCASSHLITEAFFGQGTRLTVV.

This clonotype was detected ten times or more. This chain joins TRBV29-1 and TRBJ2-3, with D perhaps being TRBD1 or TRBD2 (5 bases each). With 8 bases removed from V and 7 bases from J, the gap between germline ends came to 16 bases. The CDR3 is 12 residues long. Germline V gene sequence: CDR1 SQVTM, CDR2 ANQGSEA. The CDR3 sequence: CSSRPGDHTQYF. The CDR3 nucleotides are TGCAGCTCCCGACCTGGGGACCATACGCAGTATTTT.

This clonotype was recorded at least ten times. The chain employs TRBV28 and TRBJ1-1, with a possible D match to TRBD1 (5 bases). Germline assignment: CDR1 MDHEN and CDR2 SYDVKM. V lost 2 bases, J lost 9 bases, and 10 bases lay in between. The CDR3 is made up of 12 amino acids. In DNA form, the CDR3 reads TGTGCCAGCAGTTTAATGAGGGGTAAAGCTTTCTTT. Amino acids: CASSLMRGKAFF.

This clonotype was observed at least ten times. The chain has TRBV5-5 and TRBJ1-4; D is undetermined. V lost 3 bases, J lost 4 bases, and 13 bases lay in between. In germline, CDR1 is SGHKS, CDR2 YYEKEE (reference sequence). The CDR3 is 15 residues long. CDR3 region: CASSYSLGYNEKLFF. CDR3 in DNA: TGTGCCAGCAGCTACTCACTAGGTTATAATGAAAAACTGTTTTTT.

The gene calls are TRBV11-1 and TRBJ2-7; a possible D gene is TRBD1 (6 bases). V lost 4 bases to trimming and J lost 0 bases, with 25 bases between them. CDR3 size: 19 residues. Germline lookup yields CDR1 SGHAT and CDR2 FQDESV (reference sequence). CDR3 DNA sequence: TGTGCCAGCAGCTCCAACCAGGGGCAGGGGAGCAGAGGCTCCTACGAGCAGTACTTC. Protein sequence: CASSSNQGQGSRGSYEQYF. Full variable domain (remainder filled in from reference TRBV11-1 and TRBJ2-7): EAEVAQSPRYKITEKSQAVAFWCDPISGHATLYWYRQILGQGPELLVQFQDESVVDDSQLPKDRFSAERLKGVDSTLKIQPAELGDSAMYLCASSSNQGQGSRGSYEQYFGPGTRLTVT.

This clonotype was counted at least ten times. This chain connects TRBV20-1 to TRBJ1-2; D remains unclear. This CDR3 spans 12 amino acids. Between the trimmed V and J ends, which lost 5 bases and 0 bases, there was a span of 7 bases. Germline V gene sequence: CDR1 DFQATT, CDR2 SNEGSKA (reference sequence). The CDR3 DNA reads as TGCAGTGCTCCCGTTCCTAACTATGGCTACACCTTC. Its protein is CSAPVPNYGYTF.

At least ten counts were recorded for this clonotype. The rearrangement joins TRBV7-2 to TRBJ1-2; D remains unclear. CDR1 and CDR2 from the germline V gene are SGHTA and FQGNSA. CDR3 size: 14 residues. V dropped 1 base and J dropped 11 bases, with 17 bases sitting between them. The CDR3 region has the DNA TGTGCCAGCAGCTTAGGTTTTACGAGGGTAGCGTACACCTTC. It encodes CASSLGFTRVAYTF.

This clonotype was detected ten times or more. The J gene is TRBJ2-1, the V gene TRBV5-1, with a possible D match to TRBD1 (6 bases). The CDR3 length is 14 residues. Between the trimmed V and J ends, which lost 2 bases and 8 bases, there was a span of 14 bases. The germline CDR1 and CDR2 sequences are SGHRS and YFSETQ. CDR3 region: CASSFDRPADEQFF. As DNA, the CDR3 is TGCGCCAGCAGCTTTGACAGGCCGGCCGATGAGCAGTTCTTC.

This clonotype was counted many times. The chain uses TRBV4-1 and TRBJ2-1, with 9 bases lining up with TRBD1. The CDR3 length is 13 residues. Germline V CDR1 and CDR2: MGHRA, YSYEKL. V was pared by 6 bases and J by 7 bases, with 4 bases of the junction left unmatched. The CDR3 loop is CASRQTGGNEQFF. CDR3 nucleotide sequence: TGCGCCAGCAGACAGACAGGGGGAAATGAGCAGTTCTTC.

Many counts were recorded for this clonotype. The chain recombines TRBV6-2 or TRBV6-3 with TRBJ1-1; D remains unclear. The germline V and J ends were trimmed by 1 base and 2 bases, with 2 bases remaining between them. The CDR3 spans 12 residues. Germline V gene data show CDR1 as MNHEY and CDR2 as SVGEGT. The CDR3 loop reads CASSYFNTEAFF. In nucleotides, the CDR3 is TGTGCCAGCAGTTACTTTAACACTGAAGCTTTCTTT.

The CDR3 spells CASSPPGLATYEQYF. Written as DNA, the CDR3 is TGTGCCAGCTCACCACCGGGACTAGCGACCTACGAGCAGTACTTC. The chain combines TRBV18 with TRBJ2-7; TRBD2 matches at 10 bases. Germline values: CDR1 KGHSH, CDR2 LQKENI. After removal of 0 bases from V and 2 bases from J, the junction contained 1 base not matched to a gene. The CDR3 consists of 15 residues. The full variable domain, with the rest looked up from reference TRBV18 and TRBJ2-7, is NAGVMQNPRHLVRRRGQEARLRCSPMKGHSHVYWYRQLPEEGLKFMVYLQKENIIDESGMPKERFSAEFPKEGPSILRIQQVVRGDSAAYFCASSPPGLATYEQYFGPGTRLTVT.

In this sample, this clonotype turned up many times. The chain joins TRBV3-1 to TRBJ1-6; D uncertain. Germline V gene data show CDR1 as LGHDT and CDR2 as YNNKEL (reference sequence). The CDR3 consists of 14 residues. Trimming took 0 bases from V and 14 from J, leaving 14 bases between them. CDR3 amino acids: CASSQDRSPASLHF. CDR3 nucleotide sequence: TGTGCCAGCAGCCAAGACAGGAGCCCAGCTTCCCTCCACTTT. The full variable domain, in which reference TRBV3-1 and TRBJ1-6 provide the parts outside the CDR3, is DTAVSQTPKYLVTQMGNDKSIKCEQNLGHDTMYWYKQDSKKFLKIMFSYNNKELIINETVPNRFSPKSPDKAHLNLHINSLELGDSAVYFCASSQDRSPASLHFGNGTRLTVT.

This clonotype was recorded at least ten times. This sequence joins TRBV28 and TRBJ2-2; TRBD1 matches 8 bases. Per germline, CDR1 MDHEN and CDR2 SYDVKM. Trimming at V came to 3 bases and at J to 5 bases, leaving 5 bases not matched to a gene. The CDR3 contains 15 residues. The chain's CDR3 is CASSLDRVGTGELFF. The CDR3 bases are TGTGCCAGCAGTTTGGACAGGGTAGGAACCGGGGAGCTGTTTTTT.

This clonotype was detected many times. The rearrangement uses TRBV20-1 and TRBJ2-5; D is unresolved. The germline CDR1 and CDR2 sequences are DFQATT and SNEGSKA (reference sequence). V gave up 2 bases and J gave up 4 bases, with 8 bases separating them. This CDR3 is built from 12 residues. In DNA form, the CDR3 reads TGCAGTGCTAGACTAGGTCGAGAGACCCAGTACTTC. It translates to CSARLGRETQYF.

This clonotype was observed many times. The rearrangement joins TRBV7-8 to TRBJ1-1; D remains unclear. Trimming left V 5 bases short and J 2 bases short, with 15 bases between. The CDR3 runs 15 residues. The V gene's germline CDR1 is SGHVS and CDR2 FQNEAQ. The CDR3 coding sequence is TGTGCCAGCAGCGCGAGCACAAAAACCAACACTGAAGCTTTCTTT. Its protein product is CASSASTKTNTEAFF.